These 19 T cell receptor beta chains were all obtained from the same sample, sequenced in a study of blood T cell repertoires in COVID-19. The method was immunoSEQ multiplex PCR; TCRdb's version includes in-frame clones alone and lacks a portion of them. Of a few hundred thousand clones in the sample, about 84% were seen once. The sample was peripheral blood. The receptor source for this set is a man aged 80 or over with acute or convalescent COVID-19.

The V and J genes are TRBV3-1 (or the pseudogene TRBV3-2) and TRBJ2-1; D uncertain. Between the trimmed V and J ends, which lost 1 base and 5 bases, there was a span of 9 bases. This CDR3 has 14 residues. The V gene's germline CDR1 is LGHDT and CDR2 YNNKEL (reference sequence). CDR3 protein: CASSQAVENNEQFF. The DNA for the CDR3 is TGTGCCAGCAGCCAAGCAGTGGAGAACAATGAGCAGTTCTTC.

The rearrangement links TRBV20-1 to TRBJ1-1, with D hard to call. Germline V gives CDR1 DFQATT, CDR2 SNEGSKA (reference sequence). The CDR3 has 13 amino acids. V shed 3 bases and J shed 0 bases, with 8 bases lying between them. CDR3 sequence reads: CSASVPMNTEAFF. The CDR3 DNA reads as TGCAGTGCTAGTGTTCCCATGAACACTGAAGCTTTCTTT.

The genes are TRBV7-2 and TRBJ1-5; 9 bases are a match to TRBD1. V lost 5 bases and J lost 7; bases outside the gene matches: 9. The CDR3 is 15 residues long. Looked up from germline, CDR1 is SGHTA and CDR2 is FQGNSA. CDR3 region: CASSPRTGEGQPQHF. Written as DNA, the CDR3 is TGTGCCAGCAGCCCCCGGACAGGGGAGGGGCAGCCCCAGCATTTT.

The chain uses TRBV18 and TRBJ1-3; 7 positions match TRBD1. Germline values: CDR1 KGHSH, CDR2 LQKENI. The CDR3 length is 16 residues. V was pared by 1 base and J by 3 bases, with 6 bases of the junction left unmatched. The CDR3 DNA sequence: TGTGCCAGCTCACCACGGGACAGTGGGAATGGAAACACCATATATTTT. Its protein is CASSPRDSGNGNTIYF.

This chain joins TRBV14 and TRBJ2-5, with D unclear. Germline CDR1 SGHDN, CDR2 FVKESK. The CDR3 has 12 amino acids. The V gene lost 5 bases and the J gene lost 4 bases, with 8 bases spanning the gap. The DNA for the CDR3 is TGTGCCAGCAGCGTCATGGCAGAGACCCAGTACTTC. As protein: CASSVMAETQYF.

This clone was detected only a few times. The chain is built from TRBV3-1 (or the pseudogene TRBV3-2) and TRBJ1-1; perhaps TRBD1 as D (5 bases). The germline V gene encodes CDR1 LGHDT and CDR2 YNNKEL (reference sequence). The ends were cut back, 4 bases at V and 4 bases at J, with 13 bases in the middle. This CDR3 is 14 amino acids long. CDR3 DNA: TGTGCCAGCAGCCTGGGGCCTACCGGCACTGAAGCTTTCTTT. Its translation is CASSLGPTGTEAFF.

The chain is built from TRBV19 and TRBJ1-3; the D gene is possibly TRBD1 (5 bases). Trimming cost V 7 bases and J 0 bases, with 7 bases left between them. Per germline, CDR1 LNHDA and CDR2 SQIVND (reference sequence). The CDR3 loop spans 13 amino acids. CDR3 loop: CASKGRSGNTIYF. The CDR3 DNA follows: TGTGCCAGTAAGGGGCGCTCTGGAAACACCATATATTTT.

V is TRBV12-3 or TRBV12-4 and J is TRBJ2-7; a weak D match, TRBD1 (5 bases). V dropped 7 bases and J dropped 6 bases, with 10 bases sitting between them. CDR3 length equals 11 residues. CDR3 in amino acids: CASKGFAEQYF. The DNA for the CDR3 is TGTGCCAGCAAGGGGTTTGCCGAGCAGTACTTC.

The chain uses TRBV7-2 and TRBJ1-2; tentatively, D is TRBD1 (6 bases). V was trimmed by 7 bases and J by 14 bases, leaving 23 bases between them. Germline-derived CDR1 and CDR2 are SGHTA and FQGNSA. The CDR3 runs 13 residues. The CDR3 here is CASIPRGGPNLTF. The CDR3, as DNA: TGTGCCAGCATCCCCAGAGGGGGTCCTAATTTGACCTTC.

The V call is TRBV18, the J call TRBJ2-7; 8 nucleotides match TRBD1. V trimming: 6 bases; J trimming: 1 base; junction bases outside the gene matches: 2. Germline-derived CDR1 and CDR2 are KGHSH and LQKENI. The CDR3 runs 13 residues. The CDR3 reads CASSGQGSYEQYF. Written as DNA, the CDR3 is TGTGCCAGCTCCGGACAGGGATCCTACGAGCAGTACTTC.

The chain employs TRBV27 and TRBJ2-6; tentatively, D is TRBD1 (6 bases). Germline CDR1 MNHEY, CDR2 SMNVEV (reference sequence). The V end lost 6 bases, the J end lost 0 bases, and 12 bases lay between the germline ends. The CDR3 length is 16 residues. The chain's CDR3 is CASRFEGVSGANVLTF. The CDR3 region has the DNA TGTGCCAGCAGGTTTGAGGGGGTCTCTGGGGCCAACGTCCTGACTTTC.

This clone was counted a single time. The chain carries TRBV5-6 and TRBJ2-7; D is possibly TRBD1 (5 bases). CDR1 is SGHDT and CDR2 is YYEEEE in the germline V gene. Trimming pared 3 bases from V and 0 bases from J, leaving 10 bases between. The CDR3 length is 14 residues. The CDR3 DNA is TGTGCCAGCAGCTCCGCAGGGATCTCCTACGAGCAGTACTTC. It encodes CASSSAGISYEQYF.

V usage is TRBV11-2 and J usage is TRBJ1-4; D gene ambiguous. CDR1 is SGHAT, CDR2 FQNNGV, per germline. This CDR3 region has 15 residues. The V gene lost 0 bases and the J gene lost 6 bases, with 11 bases spanning the gap. The DNA for the CDR3 is TGTGCCAGCAGCTTAGATCGAAGGAGAGATGAAAAACTGTTTTTT. Its translation: CASSLDRRRDEKLFF. Supplemented by reference TRBV11-2 and TRBJ1-4, the full variable domain reads EAGVAQSPRYKIIEKRQSVAFWCNPISGHATLYWYQQILGQGPKLLIQFQNNGVVDDSQLPKDRFSAERLKGVDSTLKIQPAKLEDSAVYLCASSLDRRRDEKLFFGSGTQLSVL.

This chain joins TRBV30 and TRBJ2-5, with D maybe TRBD1 (6 bases). CDR3 length: 18 amino acids. Germline CDR1 reads GTSNPN; CDR2 reads SVGIG (reference sequence). V dropped 3 bases and J dropped 0 bases, with 23 bases sitting between them. The CDR3 sequence is CAWSGSIYPQGYQETQYF. DNA of the CDR3: TGTGCCTGGAGCGGGTCGATATATCCCCAGGGGTACCAAGAGACCCAGTACTTC.

The chain carries TRBV5-4 and TRBJ2-2, with D maybe TRBD2 (6 bases). Deletions cut 3 bases from V and 5 bases from J, with 14 bases between. The CDR3 sequence is 15 residues long. The germline V gene encodes CDR1 SGHNT and CDR2 YYREEE (reference sequence). This chain's CDR3 is CASSSGTLGTGELFF. Written as DNA, the CDR3 is TGTGCCAGCAGCTCAGGGACTTTGGGGACCGGGGAGCTGTTTTTT.

This chain uses TRBV29-1 with TRBJ1-1; 10 nucleotides match TRBD1. In germline, CDR1 is SQVTM, CDR2 ANQGSEA. The CDR3 contains 15 residues. Germline trimming cut 4 bases from V and 1 base from J; bases unmatched to any gene: 6. CDR3 in DNA: TGCAGCGTTGCGCGGGACAGGGGACCGAACACTGAAGCTTTCTTT. It is translated as CSVARDRGPNTEAFF.

CDR3 loop: CASTSPDRNTEAFF. The CDR3 region has the DNA TGTGCCAGCACCTCCCCGGACAGGAACACTGAAGCTTTCTTT. The chain combines TRBV7-9 with TRBJ1-1; D possibly corresponds to TRBD1 (6 bases). There are 14 residues in the CDR3. Looked up from germline, CDR1 is SEHNR and CDR2 is FQNEAQ (reference sequence). V dropped 7 bases and J dropped 1 base, with 13 bases sitting between them.

This sequence joins TRBV5-8 and TRBJ1-5; D unclear. CDR3 length equals 12 residues. Germline V lookup: CDR1 SGHTS, CDR2 YDEGEE. V lost 4 bases to trimming and J lost 5 bases, with 7 bases between them. This CDR3 is CASSPPYQPQHF. In DNA form, the CDR3 reads TGTGCCAGCAGCCCCCCTTATCAGCCCCAGCATTTT.

This clone was found a few times. The rearrangement links TRBV5-1 to TRBJ1-6; 10 bases are shared with TRBD1. This CDR3 has 14 residues. The V and J ends lost 4 bases and 10 bases, in that order; junction bases with no gene match: 5. Germline assignment: CDR1 SGHRS and CDR2 YFSETQ. The CDR3 nucleotides read TGCGCCAGCAGCGCGGACAGGGGGGAATCACCCCTCCACTTT. Its translation: CASSADRGESPLHF.